What follows is one TCR beta chain and its context. Its antigen is unknown. Time point of the sample: week 35, safety follow-up. A 20-mer mutant IDH1 peptide at 300 ug was injected subcutaneously with topical imiquimod. The sample comes from a study of a mutant IDH1 vaccine in newly diagnosed glioma. Only in-frame clones appear in the TCRdb table, and some are missing; sequencing was by immunoSEQ multiplex PCR. This repertoire shows some 58,000 clones, 81% found once; its top ten account for roughly 5%. The CDR3 is 18 residues long. Trimming at V came to 7 bases and at J to 0 bases, leaving 12 bases not matched to a gene.

This sequence joins TRBV6-7 and TRBJ2-1; 10 bases map to TRBD2. TRBV6-7 is labeled an ORF, and its function is uncertain. The sample in question was PBMCs, obtained from a glioma patient whose treatment included an IDH1 peptide vaccine. This clonotype was obtained from a man in his forties with glioma. The CDR3 bases are TGTGCCAGCACCCTAGGACTAGCGGATATCAGCTCCTACAATGAGCAGTTCTTC. Protein product: CASTLGLADISSYNEQFF.